Following are 5 T cell receptor beta chains from one sample sequenced in a study of regulatory T cells in long-lasting Graves disease. In building TCR beta libraries, iRepertoire HTBI primers were used together with Arm-PCR of CDR3 regions. TCRdb itself ran the multiplex PCR reads through MiXCR, one entry per CDR3 protein. This sample has about 460,000 distinct CDR3 sequences, with 20% to 25% found just once. As for time point: persistent/refractory GD, antithyroid drugs over 5 years with positive TRAb. Preparation of the TCR library used RNA extracted from PBMCs. Sequencing was performed on peripheral blood mononuclear cells (PBMCs), taken when the disease was refractory, from a patient treated with antithyroid drugs. The receptors shown here come from a female donor with Graves disease.

Many counts were recorded for this clonotype. For the CDR3, the DNA is TGTGCCAGCAGACTGGGGGGGGACACTAATGAAAAACTGTTTTTT. Residues: CASRLGGDTNEKLFF. The rearrangement links TRBV12-3 or TRBV12-4 to TRBJ1-4; possible D gene TRBD1, 5 bases. The V gene lost 6 bases and the J gene lost 2 bases, with 13 bases spanning the gap. The CDR3 is 15 residues long.

This clonotype occurred many times. The chain combines TRBV27 with TRBJ2-7, with 7 bases lining up with TRBD1. The V segment lost 5 bases and the J segment 3 bases; nucleotides outside the gene matches: 4. Germline V gene sequence: CDR1 MNHEY, CDR2 SMNVEV (reference sequence). CDR3 length equals 13 residues. CDR3 loop: CASSIRGSYEQYF. The CDR3 DNA sequence: TGTGCCAGCAGTATCAGGGGGAGCTACGAGCAGTACTTC.

The genes are TRBV5-1 and TRBJ2-3; D possibly uses TRBD1 or TRBD2 (5 bases each). V shed 0 bases and J shed 0 bases, with 11 bases lying between them. Germline lookup yields CDR1 SGHRS and CDR2 YFSETQ. The length of the CDR3 is 16 residues. The CDR3 loop reads CASSLDGATSTDTQYF. CDR3 sequence (DNA): TGCGCCAGCAGCTTGGACGGGGCAACTAGCACAGATACGCAGTATTTT.

This clonotype came up a few times. The chain carries TRBV19 and TRBJ1-3, with no clear D. The germline CDR1 and CDR2 sequences are LNHDA and SQIVND (reference sequence). The CDR3 is 14 amino acids. Deletions cut 7 bases from V and 8 bases from J, with 18 bases between. The CDR3 DNA reads as TGTGCCAGTACCGACCGGGGAACCGGGCACACCATATATTTT. Amino acids: CASTDRGTGHTIYF. The full variable domain, with the rest looked up from reference TRBV19 and TRBJ1-3, is DGGITQSPKYLFRKEGQNVTLSCEQNLNHDAMYWYRQDPGQGLRLIYYSQIVNDFQKGDIAEGYSVSREKKESFPLTVTSAQKNPTAFYLCASTDRGTGHTIYFGEGSWLTVV.

This clonotype was picked up many times. V gene TRBV11-3 combines with J gene TRBJ2-7; 9 bases map to TRBD1. Germline V gives CDR1 SGHNT, CDR2 YENEEA. The ends lost 4 bases at V and 6 bases at J; junction bases unmatched: 13. This CDR3 has 16 residues. As DNA, the CDR3 is TGTGCCAGCAGCTCCCTTCCGGGACAGGGACCCAGCGAGCAGTACTTC. Protein: CASSSLPGQGPSEQYF.